This TCR beta chain was recorded in a study of cytomegalovirus exposure and HLA in healthy donors. The CDR3 is 18 amino acids. The assay was immunoSEQ multiplex PCR, and TCRdb's table has in-frame clones only and misses some. The data contain 170,000 or so clones, more than 65% of them singletons. The sequenced sample consisted of PBMCs. This chain uses TRBV21-1 with TRBJ2-1; whether TRBD2, the table's D call, matches the DNA was not checked. TRBV21-1 is recorded as a pseudogene. The source is a woman aged 18-29 years in good health and CMV-seropositive. As DNA, the CDR3 is TGTGCCAGCAGCAAACCGGCTGGCGGGGGACCCAAGAGGGATGAGCAGTTCTTC. This codes for CASSKPAGGGPKRDEQFF.